The source of this TCR beta chain is a study of immune cell composition in non-small cell lung cancer. For the study at large: Lung adenocarcinoma or squamous carcinoma made up most tumours.

Using immunoSEQ multiplex PCR, the repertoire was profiled, and TCRdb retains in-frame clones only, with some absent. The data show thousands of clones, about 64% seen once. Frozen unsorted single-cell suspensions supplied the genomic DNA. In this sample, this clone turned up a few times. The antigen is undetermined. General study points: Squamous carcinomas (roughly 80%) more often had tumour-associated clones >0.5% than adenocarcinomas (33%). Tumour-reactive clones were not shown to match dominant in vivo tumour clones.

CDR1 and CDR2 from the germline V gene are ENHRY and SYGVKD. The CDR3 covers 13 residues. Trimming pared 2 bases from V and 8 bases from J, leaving 12 bases between. The chain links TRBV10-3 to TRBJ1-2, with D tentatively TRBD1 (6 bases). Sample: lung tumor tissue. The sequence was collected from a human donor with non-small cell lung cancer. In DNA, the CDR3 is TGTGCCATCAGTGAGGGGGGCTTTCAGGGCTACACCTTC. It specifies CAISEGGFQGYTF.